Below, 10 T cell receptor beta chains from the same sample are listed, as sequenced in a study of regulatory T cells in long-lasting Graves disease. Time point specified: newly diagnosed GD, antithyroid drugs for less than 3 months. The authors made the TCR library using RNA they extracted from PBMCs. Investigators prepared the TCR beta libraries by applying iRepertoire HTBI primers and Arm-PCR of CDR3 regions. From the multiplex PCR reads, TCRdb called clonotypes with MiXCR, one entry per CDR3 protein. Among 530,000 or so distinct CDR3 sequences listed, roughly 13% were seen once. In addition, the sample was reused for a study of T cells in Graves' hyperthyroidism and ophthalmopathy.

Specimen: peripheral blood mononuclear cells (PBMCs), collected at new diagnosis, from a patient treated with antithyroid drugs. All receptors derive from a man aged 25 to 45 with Graves disease.

A note on this clonotype: A clone one base away is much larger, so this may be a read error. The V and J genes are TRBV5-1 and TRBJ2-7, with 9 bases fitting TRBD1. This CDR3 contains 17 residues. Germline CDR1 SGHRS, CDR2 YFSETQ. The V and J ends lost 2 bases and 7 bases, in that order; junction bases with no gene match: 16. The DNA for the CDR3 is TGCGCCAGCAGCTTCCCTACACAGGGGGCTAAAGGTTTTGAGCAGTACTTC. Its translation: CASSFPTQGAKGFEQYF.

This clonotype was counted ten times or more. The chain is built from TRBV12-3 or TRBV12-4 and TRBJ1-5, with 8 positions matching TRBD1. Trimming cost V 6 bases and J 3 bases; bases outside gene matches: 7. This CDR3 has 15 amino acids. CDR3: CASSRGQVDNQPQHF. CDR3 DNA: TGTGCCAGCAGCCGGGGACAGGTGGACAATCAGCCCCAGCATTTT.

This clonotype appeared a few times. The J gene is TRBJ2-7, the V gene TRBV7-9; TRBD2 might be the D (5 bases). V was trimmed by 4 bases and J by 5 bases, leaving 12 bases between them. This CDR3 has 13 residues. The germline CDR1 and CDR2 sequences are SEHNR and FQNEAQ (reference sequence). DNA for the CDR3: TGTGCCAGCAGCTCCCGGGGATTGCACGAGCAGTACTTC. It is translated as CASSSRGLHEQYF.

This clonotype was recorded many times. The gene calls are TRBV10-3 and TRBJ2-1; D is perhaps TRBD1 (7 bases). The CDR3 sequence is 14 residues long. V shed 8 bases and J shed 4 bases, with 15 bases lying between them. Germline lookup yields CDR1 ENHRY and CDR2 SYGVKD. The DNA for the CDR3 is TGTGCCATCGGGTCAGGGGGGTCGTACAATGAGCAGTTCTTC. It codes for CAIGSGGSYNEQFF.

This clonotype has only a few counts. The J gene is TRBJ2-7, the V gene TRBV5-1; D unclear. In germline, CDR1 is SGHRS, CDR2 YFSETQ. CDR3 size: 15 residues. V shed 0 bases and J shed 1 base, with 11 bases lying between them. The CDR3 DNA is TGCGCCAGCAGCTTGGTTGTGGCAGCATCCTACGAGCAGTACTTC. Translating it yields CASSLVVAASYEQYF.

This clonotype was seen once. The V and J genes are TRBV9 and TRBJ2-5; D gene unclear. CDR3 length equals 16 residues. The germline V and J ends were trimmed by 2 bases and 2 bases, with 16 bases remaining between them. CDR1 is SGDLS, CDR2 YYNGEE, per germline. Here the CDR3 DNA reads TGTGCCAGCAGCGTGGCTCCGGGCAGCTCTCAAGAGACCCAGTACTTC. This encodes CASSVAPGSSQETQYF.

Here the CDR3 DNA reads TGCGCCAGCAGCCCGGAGGCAGCTTACAATGAGCAGTTCTTC. This codes for CASSPEAAYNEQFF. The chain links TRBV5-1 to TRBJ2-1; D is perhaps TRBD2 (5 bases). This CDR3 spans 14 amino acids. Trimming took 4 bases from V and 4 from J, leaving 12 bases between them. From germline, CDR1 is SGHRS and CDR2 YFSETQ.

This clonotype was recorded many times. This sequence joins TRBV27 and TRBJ2-1; D remains ambiguous. Germline CDR1 MNHEY, CDR2 SMNVEV (reference sequence). Trimming left V 6 bases short and J 6 bases short, with 15 bases between. This CDR3 has 14 amino acids. The CDR3 DNA reads as TGTGCCAGCAGCCTGGCCTCCGGTATCAATGAGCAGTTCTTC. Protein: CASSLASGINEQFF.

The V gene is TRBV2, the J gene TRBJ2-7, with D perhaps matching TRBD2 (7 bases). The CDR3 runs to 11 residues. With 8 bases removed from V and 5 bases from J, the gap between germline ends came to 10 bases. CDR1 is SNHLY, CDR2 FYNNEI, per germline. The CDR3: CASGGADEQYF. The CDR3 bases are TGTGCCAGCGGGGGGGCGGACGAGCAGTACTTC.

This clonotype was detected ten times or more. V usage is TRBV6-5 and J usage is TRBJ2-2; D may match TRBD1 or TRBD2 (6 bases each). Looked up from germline, CDR1 is MNHEY and CDR2 is SVGAGI. Trimming stripped 2 bases from V and 2 bases from J, with 27 bases between. The CDR3 extends over 21 amino acids. The CDR3 region has the DNA TGTGCCAGCAGTTACCCCGAGGGGGTGACCGTTGGGGCGGGAAACACCGGGGAGCTGTTTTTT. This translates into CASSYPEGVTVGAGNTGELFF.